The 21 T cell receptor beta chains below were found in one sample sequenced in a study of metastatic and nonmetastatic thyroid tumors (TCRdb year 2020). The method was PCR. Sequencing took place on an Illumina HiSeq 4000. Through fastp at Q25 and MiXCR, TCRdb rebuilt clones from the public reads, retaining in-frame beta chains. For this sample there are around 50,000 clones; 30% appear just once. Of the sample, 15% falls within the top ten clones. Before undergoing thyroid surgery, none of the patients had been given any kind of treatment. Sequencing was carried out using blood. Source of these receptors: a female donor with papillary thyroid cancer or a benign thyroid nodule (not recorded which). Some clones in this sample may be carry-over from other donors' samples.

Regarding this clone: A read error may produce the germline difference seen at one junction end. The genes are TRBV7-7 and TRBJ2-7; 7 bases match TRBD2. Germline-derived CDR1 and CDR2 are SSHAT and FNYEAQ (reference sequence). This CDR3 has 13 residues. As DNA, the CDR3 is TGTGCTAGCATCTCGTATGCGGGAGACGAGCAGTACTTC. Translation gives CASISYAGDEQYF.

Ten or more counts support this clone. The chain employs TRBV12-3 or TRBV12-4 and TRBJ2-5; 7 positions match TRBD2. The junction had 9 bases not matched to a gene; V was cut back by 6 bases and J by 5 bases. The CDR3 covers 14 residues. CDR3: CASRPTAGRETQYF. In DNA form, the CDR3 reads TGTGCCAGCAGACCTACAGCGGGGAGGGAGACCCAGTACTTC.

This chain links TRBV7-8 with TRBJ2-1; D is possibly TRBD2 (6 bases). With 8 bases removed from V and 4 bases from J, the gap between germline ends came to 18 bases. The V gene's germline CDR1 is SGHVS and CDR2 FQNEAQ. This CDR3 contains 15 residues. DNA for the CDR3: TGTGCCAGCGTGTCGGACGGGAGTGGGTACAATGAGCAGTTCTTC. Translated: CASVSDGSGYNEQFF.

The CDR3 DNA is TGCAGTGCAACCCGGGACATGGGATACAATGAGCAGTTCTTC. It yields the protein CSATRDMGYNEQFF. The chain employs TRBV20-1 and TRBJ2-1; tentative D call: TRBD1 (6 bases). CDR1 DFQATT and CDR2 SNEGSKA come from the germline V gene (reference sequence). CDR3 length: 14 amino acids. V was clipped by 6 bases and J by 4 bases, with 16 bases between them.

CDR3 residues: CSASGQRNTGELFF. DNA for the CDR3: TGCAGTGCTTCTGGACAGAGGAACACCGGGGAGCTGTTTTTT. J is TRBJ2-2 and V is TRBV20-1, with D maybe TRBD1 (6 bases). The CDR3 consists of 14 residues. Trimming removed 5 bases at V and 1 base at J, with 11 bases between. CDR1 and CDR2 from the germline V gene are DFQATT and SNEGSKA (reference sequence).

This rearrangement joins TRBV20-1 to TRBJ2-2, with TRBD1 matching over 7 bases. With 1 base clipped from V and 6 bases from J, the junction kept 5 bases outside the gene matches. The CDR3 contains 14 residues. Germline values: CDR1 DFQATT, CDR2 SNEGSKA (reference sequence). The CDR3 loop reads CSARARGTAGELFF. The CDR3, as DNA: TGCAGTGCTAGAGCCAGGGGGACGGCCGGGGAGCTGTTTTTT.

The chain carries TRBV7-9 and TRBJ2-5; D possibly uses TRBD1 or TRBD2 (6 bases each). The CDR3 sequence is 16 residues long. Germline assignment: CDR1 SEHNR and CDR2 FQNEAQ (reference sequence). V was shortened by 1 base and J by 5 bases, with 17 bases between the two germline ends. The DNA for the CDR3 is TGTGCCAGCAGCTTAGAGGGGGGAGGCCAGGCGGAGACCCAGTACTTC. This codes for CASSLEGGGQAETQYF.

This clone was recorded a few times. This chain uses TRBV12-3 or TRBV12-4 with TRBJ2-7, with TRBD2 identical over 14 bases. V lost 4 bases to trimming and J lost 4 bases; unmatched junction nucleotides: 3. The length of the CDR3 is 15 residues. The CDR3 DNA is TGTGCCAGCAGTTCCCGGACTAGCGGGAGGTACGAGCAGTACTTC. This sequence encodes CASSSRTSGRYEQYF.

This clone is labeled medium-sized. CDR3 nucleotide sequence: TGTGCCAGCAGGTCTGGGGGAATGAGCAATCAGCCCCAGCATTTT. It encodes CASRSGGMSNQPQHF. The V gene is TRBV28, the J gene TRBJ1-5; maybe TRBD1 (5 bases). The CDR3 has 15 residues. Germline V gives CDR1 MDHEN, CDR2 SYDVKM. V gave up 6 bases and J gave up 1 base, with 13 bases separating them.

The J gene is TRBJ1-3, the V gene TRBV10-3; 7 bases are a match to TRBD1. With V trimmed by 8 bases and J by 4 bases, 2 bases remained unmatched. The CDR3 is made up of 12 amino acids. Germline V gene sequence: CDR1 ENHRY, CDR2 SYGVKD. The CDR3 region is CAIRDRGNTIYF. DNA of the CDR3: TGTGCCATCCGGGACAGAGGAAACACCATATATTTT.

The chain links TRBV2 to TRBJ1-1, with D perhaps matching TRBD1 (6 bases). Trimming cost V 4 bases and J 3 bases, with 12 bases left between them. The germline V gene encodes CDR1 SNHLY and CDR2 FYNNEI. The CDR3 is 14 residues long. The CDR3 DNA reads as TGTGCCAGCAGTGTACGGACAGACCACACTGAAGCTTTCTTT. This sequence encodes CASSVRTDHTEAFF. The full variable domain, its missing parts supplied by reference TRBV2 and TRBJ1-1, is EPEVTQTPSHQVTQMGQEVILRCVPISNHLYFYWYRQILGQKVEFLVSFYNNEISEKSEIFDDQFSVERPDGSNFTLKIRSTKLEDSAMYFCASSVRTDHTEAFFGQGTRLTVV.

This clone came up many times. The chain has TRBV7-7 and TRBJ1-1, with D hard to call. The CDR3 covers 13 residues. Germline CDR1 and CDR2: SSHAT and FNYEAQ (reference sequence). The V end was cut by 1 base, the J end by 4 bases, with 7 bases between. The CDR3: CASSLGSGTEAFF. The CDR3 DNA sequence: TGTGCCAGCAGCTTAGGGAGCGGCACTGAAGCTTTCTTT. Together with reference TRBV7-7 and TRBJ1-1, the CDR3 gives the full variable domain: GAGVSQSPRYKVTKRGQDVTLRCDPISSHATLYWYQQALGQGPEFLTYFNYEAQPDKSGLPSDRFSAERPEGSISTLTIQRTEQRDSAMYRCASSLGSGTEAFFGQGTRLTVV.

This clone was found a few times. One end of the junction fails to match germline, which may point to a read error. The rearrangement links TRBV6-1 to TRBJ1-2; 8 positions agree with TRBD1. CDR1 and CDR2 from the germline V gene are MNHNS and SASEGT. The CDR3 loop spans 13 amino acids. The CDR3 DNA reads as TGTGCCAGCAGGGAAGGACAGGGCGATGGCTACACCTTC. Its translation is CASREGQGDGYTF.

In its sample, this clone is medium-sized (0.01 to 0.1%). The chain couples TRBV6-6 to TRBJ2-1; 7 bases line up with TRBD1. CDR3 length: 16 residues. The V and J ends lost 0 bases and 4 bases, in that order; junction bases with no gene match: 6. CDR1 is MNHNY and CDR2 is SVGAGI in the germline V gene (reference sequence). For the CDR3, the DNA is TGTGCCAGCAGTTACTCGATAGAACAGGGGTACAATGAGCAGTTCTTC. Translated: CASSYSIEQGYNEQFF.

This clone was counted once. CDR3 region: CASSPAKGWNTEAFF. In DNA form, the CDR3 reads TGTGCCAGCAGCCCTGCGAAGGGTTGGAACACTGAAGCTTTCTTT. V usage is TRBV9 and J usage is TRBJ1-1; D uncertain. CDR3 length equals 15 residues. From germline, CDR1 is SGDLS and CDR2 YYNGEE. Trimming removed 4 bases from V and 1 base from J, with 14 bases in between.

This sequence joins TRBV28 and TRBJ1-2, with a possible D match to TRBD1 (6 bases). The CDR3 has 13 residues. V lost 2 bases and J lost 4, with 8 bases in between. Germline V lookup: CDR1 MDHEN, CDR2 SYDVKM. In DNA form, the CDR3 reads TGTGCCAGCAGTTTAGGGGGGGCCTATGGCTACACCTTC. Its protein is CASSLGGAYGYTF.

Notes on this clone: In the same sample, other DNA sequences code for this CDR3. The rearrangement links TRBV20-1 to TRBJ2-1, with D tentatively TRBD2 (6 bases). The germline V gene encodes CDR1 DFQATT and CDR2 SNEGSKA (reference sequence). The CDR3 spans 10 residues. V gave up 7 bases and J gave up 5 bases, with 6 bases separating them. The CDR3 protein is CSGGDNEQFF. CDR3 in DNA: TGCAGTGGGGGGGACAATGAGCAGTTCTTC.

CDR3 nucleotides: TGCAGTGCGGGGATTTCCTACGAGCAGTACTTC. Translation gives CSAGISYEQYF. The chain uses TRBV20-1 and TRBJ2-7; D uncertain. With 6 bases removed from V and 1 base from J, the gap between germline ends came to 7 bases. CDR1 is DFQATT and CDR2 is SNEGSKA in the germline V gene (reference sequence). CDR3 length: 11 residues.

This rearrangement joins TRBV24-1 to TRBJ2-7; TRBD1 agrees at 7 bases. The ends lost 2 bases at V and 0 bases at J; junction bases unmatched: 3. The CDR3 sequence is 15 residues long. The germline V gene has CDR1 KGHDR and CDR2 SFDVKD. Here the CDR3 reads CATSDWDSPSYEQYF. In DNA form, the CDR3 reads TGTGCCACCAGTGATTGGGACAGCCCCTCCTACGAGCAGTACTTC.

In its sample, this clone was seen a few times. The chain joins TRBV19 to TRBJ2-7; D possibly matches TRBD1 or TRBD2 (5 bases each). Trimming took off 5 bases at V and 6 bases at J, with 11 bases between the two ends. Germline-derived CDR1 and CDR2 are LNHDA and SQIVND (reference sequence). The CDR3 loop spans 12 amino acids. The CDR3 DNA sequence: TGTGCCAGTAGTCCCGGGGCAGGCGAGCAGTACTTC. This gives the protein CASSPGAGEQYF.

This clone has at least ten counts. The V gene is TRBV20-1, the J gene TRBJ2-4, with D possibly being TRBD1 or TRBD2 (6 bases each). The CDR3 has 14 residues. The germline V and J ends were trimmed by 3 bases and 7 bases, with 16 bases remaining between them. Germline V gives CDR1 DFQATT, CDR2 SNEGSKA (reference sequence). CDR3 sequence: CSARGGNPGNIQYF. The CDR3 coding sequence is TGCAGTGCTAGGGGGGGCAACCCCGGGAACATTCAGTACTTC.